The rows below give T cell receptor beta chains drawn from one sample of a study of T cell responses to AZD1222 COVID-19 vaccine. Only in-frame clones appear in the TCRdb table, and some are missing; sequencing was by immunoSEQ multiplex PCR. The sample yields 13,000 or so clones, less than 85% seen once. The specimen was peripheral blood, collected 28 days after the second AZD1222 dose. The receptor set was obtained from an adult who received the AZD1222 COVID-19 vaccine. CDR3s include the opening cysteine and the closing phenylalanine or tryptophan. The D gene is left open where the match is weak. Not all rows give a size; the values are once, few, many and, for expanded clones, a class.

>.|TRBV7-9|.|TRBJ2-4
TGTGCCAGCAGCTTAGCGTCGGGGGAGCATATTCAGTACTTC
CASSLASGEHIQYF
>.|TRBV5-8|.|TRBJ2-3
TGTGCCAGCAGCCCGGCCCCGGGTGATACGCAGTATTTT
CASSPAPGDTQYF
>few|TRBV11-2|.|TRBJ2-7
TGTGCCAGCAGCTTATACAGGGCGGGCGAGCAGTACTTC
CASSLYRAGEQYF
>.|TRBV19|TRBD1|TRBJ1-2
TGTGCCAGTAGCGGGACAGGGTTCGGCTACACCTTC
CASSGTGFGYTF
>few|TRBV10-3|.|TRBJ2-7
TGTGCCATCAGTGGGACAGACGACTACGAGCAGTACTTC
CAISGTDDYEQYF
>.|TRBV28|TRBD1|TRBJ1-6
TGTGCCAGCAGCACAGGGGATCTTTATAATTCACCCCTCCACTTT
CASSTGDLYNSPLHF
>.|TRBV6-5|.|TRBJ1-1
TGTGCCAGCAGCCTTAACAGGGACACTGAAGCTTTCTTT
CASSLNRDTEAFF
>.|TRBV4-1|TRBD1|TRBJ1-2
TGCGCCAGCAGCCAAATGACAGGGTATGGCTACACCTTC
CASSQMTGYGYTF
>.|TRBV9|TRBD1|TRBJ2-7
TGTGCCAGCAGCGTCGGACAGGCCAACAACGAGCAGTACTTC
CASSVGQANNEQYF
>.|TRBV5-1|.|TRBJ2-2
TGCGCCAGCAGCATCTCGGGTTCCAACACCGGGGAGCTGTTTTTT
CASSISGSNTGELFF
>few|TRBV7-2|.|TRBJ1-1
TGTGCCAGCAGCACAGCGGACAGAAGGAACACTGAAGCTTTCTTT
CASSTADRRNTEAFF
>once|TRBV12-3/TRBV12-4|.|TRBJ1-1
TGTGCCAGCAGTTTCAAGCCCCCGGGTGAAGCTTTCTTT
CASSFKPPGEAFF
>.|TRBV7-9|.|TRBJ1-5
TGTGCCAGCAGCTCAACGGGGGACCTGGGTCGCAATCAGCCCCAGCATTTT
CASSSTGDLGRNQPQHF
>.|TRBV12-5|.|TRBJ2-1
TGTGCTAGTGGTTTGCTCCATTGGTTCCAGTTCTTC
CASGLLHWFQFF
>.|TRBV19|TRBD2|TRBJ2-3
TGTGCCAGTACTCGGACTAGCGGGAGGTCAGATACGCAGTATTTT
CASTRTSGRSDTQYF
>.|TRBV10-3|.|TRBJ1-1
TGTGCCATCAGGGCTGGGGGCGGATTGACTGAAGCTTTCTTT
CAIRAGGGLTEAFF
>.|TRBV6-5|TRBD2|TRBJ2-3
TGTGCCAGCGGGTTCGGCGGGGGTAGCACAGATACGCAGTATTTT
CASGFGGGSTDTQYF
>.|TRBV5-1|.|TRBJ1-1
TGCGCCAGCAGCTTGGTTTGGGGAAGCACTGAAGCTTTCTTT
CASSLVWGSTEAFF
>few|TRBV6-1|.|TRBJ1-3
TGTGCCAGCAGTGAACTGGCGAACTCTGGAAACACCATATATTTT
CASSELANSGNTIYF
>.|TRBV5-1|TRBD1|TRBJ1-5
TGCGCCAGCAGCTTCGAGCCGGGACAGGGGGCTGATAGGCGGCCCCAGCATTTT
CASSFEPGQGADRRPQHF
>.|TRBV19|TRBD2|TRBJ2-2
TGTGCCAGTACCTTTCGGGGGAGGGCCTACACCGGGGAGCTGTTTTTT
CASTFRGRAYTGELFF
>.|TRBV4-1|.|TRBJ2-3
TGCGCCAGCAGCCAGCCCGGGACACAGAGCACTACAGATACGCAGTATTTT
CASSQPGTQSTTDTQYF
>.|TRBV19|TRBD2|TRBJ2-1
TGTGCCAGTAGTATGCTATCTAGCGGGAGGGTCAATGAGCAGTTCTTC
CASSMLSSGRVNEQFF
>.|TRBV7-3|TRBD1|TRBJ2-2
TGTGCCAGCAGCTCCCCAGGGGGCGGGTCCGGGGAGCTGTTTTTT
CASSSPGGGSGELFF
>.|TRBV10-3|TRBD1|TRBJ1-1
TGTGCCATCAGTGATACGACAGGGAAGCCTGAAGCTTTCTTT
CAISDTTGKPEAFF
>.|TRBV7-2|TRBD1|TRBJ2-1
TGTGCCAGCAGCTCCGGACAGGGCCAAGCTGTGGCCTACAATGAGCAGTTCTTC
CASSSGQGQAVAYNEQFF
>.|TRBV2|TRBD2|TRBJ2-5
TGTGCCAGCAGTCCTCGGACTAGCGGGGGTGAGACCCAGTACTTC
CASSPRTSGGETQYF
>.|TRBV12-3/TRBV12-4|.|TRBJ2-7
TGTGCCAGCAGTTATGGGTTCGAGCAGTACTTC
CASSYGFEQYF
>.|TRBV5-1|.|TRBJ2-1
TGCGCCAGCAGGCGGGAAGCCGGCTCCTACAATGAGCAGTTCTTC
CASRREAGSYNEQFF
>.|TRBV12-3/TRBV12-4|.|TRBJ2-7
TGTGCCAGCAGTTTTGATAAGGACGAGCAGTACTTC
CASSFDKDEQYF
>.|TRBV5-6|.|TRBJ2-6
TGTGCCAGCAGCTTGAGGGGTTCAGGGTCTGGGGCCAACGTCCTGACTTTC
CASSLRGSGSGANVLTF
>.|TRBV12-5|.|TRBJ2-5
TGTGCTAGTGGTTTGGTAGTAGGACGGAGGTACCAAGAGACCCAGTACTTC
CASGLVVGRRYQETQYF
>once|TRBV4-2|.|TRBJ2-1
TGTGCCAGCAGCCAAAAGACAGGATCCTACAATGAGCAGTTCTTC
CASSQKTGSYNEQFF
>.|TRBV3-1/TRBV3-2|.|TRBJ2-1
TGTGCCAGCAGCCAAGGGCCCCGCCCGGTCCATGAGCAGTTCTTC
CASSQGPRPVHEQFF
>.|TRBV7-9|.|TRBJ1-2
TGTGCCAGCAACGGGGGGGACGGAACTAACTATGGCTACACCTTC
CASNGGDGTNYGYTF
>.|TRBV19|.|TRBJ1-1
TGTGCCAGTAGGATATCCTCGACCGCGAGGAACACTGAAGCTTTCTTT
CASRISSTARNTEAFF
>once|TRBV2|TRBD2|TRBJ2-2
TGTGCCAGCAATGGACTAGCGGGAGGTTCGACCGGGGAGCTGTTTTTT
CASNGLAGGSTGELFF
>once|TRBV19|.|TRBJ1-1
TGTGCCAGTATCGGCGACAAGAACACTGAAGCTTTCTTT
CASIGDKNTEAFF
>once|TRBV24-1|.|TRBJ1-5
TGTGCCACCAGTGCTCATAATAGCAATCAGCCCCAGCATTTT
CATSAHNSNQPQHF
>.|TRBV9|TRBD2|TRBJ2-7
TGTGCCAGCAGCGTAGAAGGTAGGGGAGGGGAGCAGTACTTC
CASSVEGRGGEQYF
>few|TRBV5-1|.|TRBJ1-1
TGCGCCAGCAGCTTAGTTCAGGTGAACACTGAAGCTTTCTTT
CASSLVQVNTEAFF
>.|TRBV2|.|TRBJ1-2
TGTGCCAGCAGTGGGGTTACAGGGCCGAACTATGGCTACACCTTC
CASSGVTGPNYGYTF
>.|TRBV7-2|TRBD1|TRBJ1-6
TGTGCCAGCAGCTCCCGGGACAGGGGGAATAGTTCACCCCTCCACTTT
CASSSRDRGNSSPLHF
>.|TRBV19|.|TRBJ1-2
TGTGCCAGTAGTCGAGGCTGGGCAGGGAAAACATATGGCTACACCTTC
CASSRGWAGKTYGYTF
>.|TRBV2|.|TRBJ1-1
TGTGCCAGCAGGAGGGGCACTGAAGCTTTCTTT
CASRRGTEAFF
>.|TRBV19|.|TRBJ2-1
TGTGCCAGTAGTCTCGAACAGTGGCTTAGCTCCTACAATGAGCAGTTCTTC
CASSLEQWLSSYNEQFF
>.|TRBV29-1|.|TRBJ2-1
TGCAGCGTTTGGGGGGAGGTCTACAATGAGCAGTTCTTC
CSVWGEVYNEQFF
>medium-sized|TRBV19|.|TRBJ1-2
TGTGCCAGTAGTTCCACGGGGGACGGGGACTATGGCTACACCTTC
CASSSTGDGDYGYTF
>.|TRBV30|.|TRBJ1-5
TGTGCTTCGGACCCGGGGGGTAATCAGCCCCAGCATTTT
CASDPGGNQPQHF
>.|TRBV9|TRBD2|TRBJ2-7
TGTGCCAGCAGCGTAGAATCTAGCGGCTACGAGCAGTACTTC
CASSVESSGYEQYF